Presented here are 32 T cell receptor beta chains from one specimen sequenced in a study of shared clonotypes between healthy human individuals. Generated by immunoSEQ multiplex PCR, the TCRdb table keeps only in-frame clones and is missing some. In the table there are roughly 2.5 million clones, more than 80% of which are singletons. The source material was naive CD4+ T cells sorted from blood. The subset here: CD45RA+ positively selected. These receptors were obtained from a man aged 18 to 29 in good health.

This chain uses TRBV2 with TRBJ2-1; D may correspond to TRBD1 or TRBD2 (5 bases each). Trimming removed 6 bases at V and 4 bases at J, with 22 bases between. The CDR3 runs 17 residues. Germline lookup yields CDR1 SNHLY and CDR2 FYNNEI. CDR3: CASRKLLGDRTYNEQFF. In DNA form, the CDR3 reads TGTGCCAGCAGGAAATTGTTAGGGGATCGGACTTACAATGAGCAGTTCTTC.

In regard to this clone: Other DNA sequences of this sample code for an identical CDR3. The chain recombines TRBV10-3 with TRBJ1-6, with 10 bases lining up with TRBD1. J was trimmed by 9 bases and V by 0 bases; bases with no gene match: 2. The CDR3 extends over 15 amino acids. Germline V CDR1 and CDR2: ENHRY, SYGVKD. The CDR3 DNA sequence: TGTGCCATCAGTGAGTCGGGACAGGGGTCTTCACCCCTCCACTTT. As protein: CAISESGQGSSPLHF.

This sequence joins TRBV2 and TRBJ2-2, with D possibly being TRBD1 (5 bases). Germline V gives CDR1 SNHLY, CDR2 FYNNEI. The CDR3 covers 15 residues. Trimming left V 4 bases short and J 5 bases short, with 14 bases between. This CDR3 is CASSAQGLGTGELFF. The CDR3 DNA follows: TGTGCCAGCAGTGCGCAGGGCCTGGGGACCGGGGAGCTGTTTTTT.

On this clone itself: This is likely a read error, given that the CDR3 carries no conserved phenylalanine or tryptophan at its end. The chain carries TRBV30 and TRBJ1-2, with D tentatively TRBD1 (6 bases). CDR1 is GTSNPN and CDR2 is SVGIG in the germline V gene (reference sequence). Trimming took off 1 base at V and 4 bases at J, with 13 bases between the two ends. The CDR3 totals 14 residues. CDR3 in amino acids: CAWSAPGVPYGYTV. For the CDR3, the DNA is TGTGCCTGGAGTGCCCCAGGGGTCCCCTATGGCTACACCGTC.

This sequence joins TRBV30 and TRBJ2-7; D is perhaps TRBD1 (6 bases). Germline V CDR1 and CDR2: GTSNPN, SVGIG (reference sequence). The CDR3 totals 15 residues. V was pared by 1 base and J by 2 bases, with 15 bases between. For the CDR3, the DNA is TGTGCCTGGAGTGGTCTGACAGGCCACCCCTACGAGCAGTACTTC. This encodes CAWSGLTGHPYEQYF.

The chain combines TRBV27 with TRBJ2-1; D gene unclear. The CDR3 is 16 residues long. V was shortened by 5 bases and J by 4 bases, with 18 bases between the two germline ends. Germline V gene sequence: CDR1 MNHEY, CDR2 SMNVEV (reference sequence). The CDR3 protein is CASSHTSVVGYNEQFF. In DNA, the CDR3 is TGTGCCAGCAGTCACACGAGTGTCGTGGGTTACAATGAGCAGTTCTTC.

Note on this clone: The same CDR3 can be traced to other DNA sequences in this sample. The V call is TRBV5-4, the J call TRBJ2-2; 8 positions match TRBD1. CDR3 length: 15 residues. Trimming removed 4 bases from V and 4 bases from J; junction bases left unmatched: 6. Per the germline V gene, CDR1 is SGHNT and CDR2 is YYREEE (reference sequence). CDR3 DNA: TGTGCCAGCAGCCCTGGACAGGGACGCACCGGGGAGCTGTTTTTT. The encoded protein is CASSPGQGRTGELFF.

The genes are TRBV10-2 and TRBJ1-2; D remains unclear. From germline, CDR1 is WSHSY and CDR2 SAAADI. The V end lost 4 bases, the J end lost 4 bases, and 10 bases lay between the germline ends. This CDR3 spans 13 amino acids. The CDR3 DNA follows: TGCGCCAGCAGTGGGCAGGTGGGCTATGGCTACACCTTC. It specifies CASSGQVGYGYTF.

The V and J genes are TRBV30 and TRBJ2-1, with D possibly being TRBD2 (5 bases). V lost 0 bases to trimming and J lost 7 bases, with 13 bases between them. Per the germline V gene, CDR1 is GTSNPN and CDR2 is SVGIG (reference sequence). This CDR3 is built from 14 residues. The CDR3 loop is CAWSVRLASNEQFF. DNA of the CDR3: TGTGCCTGGAGTGTACGGCTAGCTTCGAATGAGCAGTTCTTC.

The chain couples TRBV7-2 to TRBJ2-3, with 12 bases matching TRBD2. The V gene end was trimmed by 1 base and the J gene end by 6 bases; junction bases not matched to a gene: 8. CDR1 is SGHTA, CDR2 FQGNSA, per germline. The CDR3 spans 17 residues. CDR3 amino acids: CASSLVGLAGNWDTQYF. The CDR3 DNA follows: TGTGCCAGCAGCTTAGTTGGACTAGCGGGAAACTGGGATACGCAGTATTTT.

The V and J genes are TRBV27 and TRBJ2-3, with TRBD2 matching over 7 bases. Germline V gene sequence: CDR1 MNHEY, CDR2 SMNVEV (reference sequence). The CDR3 totals 20 residues. Germline trimming cut 5 bases from V and 1 base from J; bases unmatched to any gene: 21. This CDR3 is CASSQRSGGGVKRGTDTQYF. For the CDR3, the DNA is TGTGCCAGCAGTCAAAGGTCGGGGGGAGGGGTCAAACGGGGCACAGATACGCAGTATTTT.

This chain links TRBV7-2 with TRBJ1-1, with a weak D call TRBD1 (6 bases). The CDR3 is 14 residues long. Germline V lookup: CDR1 SGHTA, CDR2 FQGNSA. Trimming took off 6 bases at V and 4 bases at J, with 15 bases between the two ends. The CDR3 DNA is TGTGCCAGCAGTGAAGAGGGGGGTCGCACTGAAGCTTTCTTT. This sequence encodes CASSEEGGRTEAFF.

The chain joins TRBV30 to TRBJ2-6; the D is unclear. V was pared by 3 bases and J by 2 bases, with 11 bases between. This CDR3 region has 15 residues. Germline values: CDR1 GTSNPN, CDR2 SVGIG (reference sequence). As DNA, the CDR3 is TGTGCCTGGAGATTGCCCCGGACTGGGGCCAACGTCCTGACTTTC. It codes for CAWRLPRTGANVLTF.

This clone was seen a few times. In DNA, the CDR3 is TGTGCCAGTAGTCTGGGCAGGGATAATTCACCCCTCCACTTT. It codes for CASSLGRDNSPLHF. The chain joins TRBV19 to TRBJ1-6; maybe TRBD1 (5 bases). Germline-derived CDR1 and CDR2 are LNHDA and SQIVND (reference sequence). The CDR3 has 14 amino acids. V lost 5 bases and J 5 bases, leaving 10 bases between the germline ends.

The rearrangement joins TRBV2 to TRBJ2-2; D ambiguous. The CDR3 is made up of 14 amino acids. Germline V lookup: CDR1 SNHLY, CDR2 FYNNEI. V lost 0 bases and J 6 bases, leaving 8 bases between the germline ends. CDR3 residues: CASSEAGFAGELFF. The CDR3 DNA reads TGTGCCAGCAGTGAAGCGGGGTTCGCCGGGGAGCTGTTTTTT.

The gene calls are TRBV9 and TRBJ2-3; TRBD2 is a possible D gene (5 bases). The germline CDR1 and CDR2 sequences are SGDLS and YYNGEE. Trimming cost V 0 bases and J 4 bases, with 9 bases left between them. This CDR3 has 14 residues. CDR3 nucleotide sequence: TGTGCCAGCAGCGTAGCTAGCCATTCAGATACGCAGTATTTT. It codes for CASSVASHSDTQYF.

This chain connects TRBV6-1 to TRBJ2-2, with a possible D match to TRBD2 (6 bases). The CDR3 sequence is 14 residues long. CDR1 and CDR2 from the germline V gene are MNHNS and SASEGT. V was shortened by 7 bases and J by 1 base, with 10 bases between the two germline ends. CDR3 protein: CASNRGVNTGELFF. CDR3 nucleotides: TGTGCCAGCAACCGCGGGGTGAACACCGGGGAGCTGTTTTTT.

The chain has TRBV7-6 and TRBJ2-1; 9 bases map to TRBD2. The CDR3 consists of 16 residues. After removal of 1 base from V and 6 bases from J, the junction contained 7 bases not matched to a gene. Per germline, CDR1 SGHVS and CDR2 FNYEAQ. CDR3 DNA sequence: TGTGCCAGCAGCTTAGGTAGCGGGAGTAAGGTCAATGAGCAGTTCTTC. Translated, it gives CASSLGSGSKVNEQFF.

The chain combines TRBV5-1 with TRBJ2-2, with 9 bases aligning to TRBD2. Germline CDR1 SGHRS, CDR2 YFSETQ. Germline trimming cut 4 bases from V and 1 base from J; bases unmatched to any gene: 11. This CDR3 is built from 18 residues. CDR3 residues: CASSALLASGKNTGELFF. Written as DNA, the CDR3 is TGCGCCAGCAGCGCCCTCCTCGCTAGCGGGAAGAACACCGGGGAGCTGTTTTTT.

This clone was seen once. The V and J genes are TRBV5-1 and TRBJ2-5; the match to TRBD1 covers 9 bases. CDR1 and CDR2 (germline): SGHRS, YFSETQ. The CDR3 length is 15 residues. V lost 1 base to trimming and J lost 4 bases; unmatched junction nucleotides: 5. CDR3: CASSLMGQGTETQYF. As DNA, the CDR3 is TGCGCCAGCAGCTTGATGGGACAGGGAACAGAGACCCAGTACTTC.

The rearrangement uses TRBV6-1 and TRBJ2-6; no clear D gene. The CDR3 covers 15 residues. V lost 8 bases and J 0 bases, leaving 11 bases between the germline ends. Germline CDR1 and CDR2: MNHNS and SASEGT. DNA for the CDR3: TGTGCCAGCTCCCCACAGAGCTCTGGGGCCAACGTCCTGACTTTC. Translating it yields CASSPQSSGANVLTF.

This sequence joins TRBV5-4 and TRBJ2-6, with a tentative D call TRBD1 (5 bases). The CDR3 runs 18 residues. Germline values: CDR1 SGHNT, CDR2 YYREEE (reference sequence). Trimming removed 4 bases at V and 4 bases at J, with 21 bases between. The CDR3 region is CASSLGQVRVGGANVLTF. CDR3 coding DNA: TGTGCCAGCAGCCTGGGCCAGGTCAGGGTTGGAGGGGCCAACGTCCTGACTTTC. Complete variable domain (other parts from reference TRBV5-4 and TRBJ2-6): ETGVTQSPTHLIKTRGQQVTLRCSSQSGHNTVSWYQQALGQGPQFIFQYYREEENGRGNFPPRFSGLQFPNYSSELNVNALELDDSALYLCASSLGQVRVGGANVLTFGAGSRLTVL.

The J gene is TRBJ2-6, the V gene TRBV27, with 8 positions matching TRBD1. The V and J ends lost 7 bases and 2 bases, in that order; junction bases with no gene match: 4. The germline CDR1 and CDR2 sequences are MNHEY and SMNVEV (reference sequence). The CDR3 consists of 15 residues. For the CDR3, the DNA is TGTGCCAGCACCCCACAGGGGGCTGGGGCCAACGTCCTGACTTTC. Translating gives CASTPQGAGANVLTF.

This rearrangement joins TRBV4-2 to TRBJ2-5; weak D call: TRBD2 (6 bases). With 1 base removed from V and 3 bases from J, the gap between germline ends came to 15 bases. This CDR3 is built from 16 residues. The germline V gene encodes CDR1 LGHNA and CDR2 YNFKEQ. The CDR3 nucleotides are TGTGCCAGCAGCCAAGGGTGGCAGGGAGGAGAAGAGACCCAGTACTTC. This translates into CASSQGWQGGEETQYF.

The table lists this clone with a count of one. The V and J genes are TRBV7-9 and TRBJ1-2; maybe TRBD1 (6 bases). The CDR3 totals 15 residues. The germline V gene encodes CDR1 SEHNR and CDR2 FQNEAQ (reference sequence). Trimming stripped 3 bases from V and 2 bases from J, with 13 bases between. CDR3 DNA sequence: TGTGCCAGCAGCTTGGGGGACGGACAGAACTATGGCTACACCTTC. It codes for CASSLGDGQNYGYTF.

The V and J genes are TRBV28 and TRBJ2-7; 7 bases agree with TRBD1. CDR1 is MDHEN, CDR2 SYDVKM, per germline. The CDR3 runs 13 residues. The V and J ends lost 7 bases and 9 bases, in that order; junction bases with no gene match: 12. CDR3 amino acids: CASTLTGTRRQYF. The CDR3 bases are TGTGCCAGCACCTTGACAGGGACCCGGAGGCAGTACTTC.

Here the CDR3 DNA reads TGTGCCAGCAGCAAAGATGGGGTCCAGACAGGGCTGGGGACTGAAGCTTTCTTT. Protein: CASSKDGVQTGLGTEAFF. The chain joins TRBV21-1 to TRBJ1-1; the table's D call of TRBD1 was not tested on the DNA. TRBV21-1 is shown as a pseudogene. The CDR3 consists of 18 residues.

The chain links TRBV4-1 to TRBJ2-1; 9 positions agree with TRBD1. The CDR3 covers 17 residues. Germline values: CDR1 MGHRA, CDR2 YSYEKL. V shed 3 bases, J shed 0 bases, and the junction held 6 bases outside the gene matches. The CDR3 loop is CASSQPGQGSSYNEQFF. CDR3 sequence (DNA): TGCGCCAGCAGCCAGCCCGGACAGGGGAGCTCCTACAATGAGCAGTTCTTC.

This chain uses TRBV19 with TRBJ1-5; 10 bases agree with TRBD1. Per the germline V gene, CDR1 is LNHDA and CDR2 is SQIVND (reference sequence). With 5 bases clipped from V and 6 bases from J, the junction kept 7 bases outside the gene matches. This CDR3 is 15 amino acids long. CDR3 in amino acids: CASSVPGTGVQPQHF. DNA of the CDR3: TGTGCCAGTAGTGTTCCCGGGACAGGGGTTCAGCCCCAGCATTTT.

In the case of this clone: This CDR3 is also generated by other DNA sequences in the sample. The rearrangement links TRBV18 to TRBJ2-3; D uncertain. Germline CDR1 is KGHSH and CDR2 is LQKENI. The CDR3 is 13 residues long. V was clipped by 2 bases and J by 2 bases, with 5 bases between them. The CDR3 sequence is CASSPRDTDTQYF. The CDR3 DNA reads as TGTGCCAGCTCACCAAGGGACACAGATACGCAGTATTTT.

J is TRBJ2-2 and V is TRBV7-2; D gene ambiguous. V lost 1 base, J lost 1 base, and 7 bases lay in between. This CDR3 is built from 15 residues. CDR1 and CDR2 from the germline V gene are SGHTA and FQGNSA. Written as DNA, the CDR3 is TGTGCCAGCAGCTTAGTAGAGGTGAACACCGGGGAGCTGTTTTTT. It yields the protein CASSLVEVNTGELFF.

The V and J genes are TRBV6-5 and TRBJ2-7; 11 bases line up with TRBD2. CDR3 length equals 15 residues. Germline V gene data show CDR1 as MNHEY and CDR2 as SVGAGI. Germline trimming cut 5 bases from V and 7 bases from J; bases unmatched to any gene: 10. The CDR3 protein is CASSPDSGRAEEQYF. CDR3 DNA sequence: TGTGCCAGCAGTCCCGATAGCGGGAGGGCCGAAGAGCAGTACTTC.